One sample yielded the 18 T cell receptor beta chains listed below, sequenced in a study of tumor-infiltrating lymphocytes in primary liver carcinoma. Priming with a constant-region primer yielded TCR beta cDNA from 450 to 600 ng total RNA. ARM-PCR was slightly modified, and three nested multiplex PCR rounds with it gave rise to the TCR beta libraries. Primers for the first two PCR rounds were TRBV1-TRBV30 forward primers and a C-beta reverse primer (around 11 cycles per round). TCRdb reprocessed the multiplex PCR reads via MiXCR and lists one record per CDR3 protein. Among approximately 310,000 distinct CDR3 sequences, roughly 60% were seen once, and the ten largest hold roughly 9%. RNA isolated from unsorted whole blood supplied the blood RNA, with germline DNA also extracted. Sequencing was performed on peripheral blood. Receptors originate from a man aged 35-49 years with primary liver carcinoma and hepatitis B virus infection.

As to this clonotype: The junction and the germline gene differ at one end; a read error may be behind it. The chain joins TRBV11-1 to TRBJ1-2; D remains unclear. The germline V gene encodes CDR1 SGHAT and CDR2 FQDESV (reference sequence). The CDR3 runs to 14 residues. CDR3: CVSSFTTEKDGYTF. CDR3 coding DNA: TGTGTCAGCAGTTTCACCACAGAGAAAGATGGCTACACCTTC.

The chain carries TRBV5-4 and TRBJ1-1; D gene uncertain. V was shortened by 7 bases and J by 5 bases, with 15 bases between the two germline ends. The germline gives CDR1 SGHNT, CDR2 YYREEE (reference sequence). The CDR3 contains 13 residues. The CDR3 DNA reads TGTGCCAGCGGCGTGGAGGTCCGGACTGAAGCTTTCTTT. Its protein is CASGVEVRTEAFF. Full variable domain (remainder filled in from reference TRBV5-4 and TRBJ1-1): ETGVTQSPTHLIKTRGQQVTLRCSSQSGHNTVSWYQQALGQGPQFIFQYYREEENGRGNFPPRFSGLQFPNYSSELNVNALELDDSALYLCASGVEVRTEAFFGQGTRLTVV.

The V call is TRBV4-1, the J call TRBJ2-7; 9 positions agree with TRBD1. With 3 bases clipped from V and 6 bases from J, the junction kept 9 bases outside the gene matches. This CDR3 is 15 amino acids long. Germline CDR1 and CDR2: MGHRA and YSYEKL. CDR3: CASSHTPGQGGEQYF. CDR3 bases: TGCGCCAGCAGCCATACACCGGGACAGGGAGGCGAGCAGTACTTC.

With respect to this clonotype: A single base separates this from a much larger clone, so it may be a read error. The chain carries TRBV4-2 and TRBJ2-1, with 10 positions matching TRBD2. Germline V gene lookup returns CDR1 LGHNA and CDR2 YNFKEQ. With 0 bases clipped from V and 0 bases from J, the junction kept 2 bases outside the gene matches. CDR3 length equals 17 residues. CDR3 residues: CASSQEPSGGSYNEQFF. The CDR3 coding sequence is TGTGCCAGCAGCCAAGAGCCTAGCGGGGGCTCCTACAATGAGCAGTTCTTC.

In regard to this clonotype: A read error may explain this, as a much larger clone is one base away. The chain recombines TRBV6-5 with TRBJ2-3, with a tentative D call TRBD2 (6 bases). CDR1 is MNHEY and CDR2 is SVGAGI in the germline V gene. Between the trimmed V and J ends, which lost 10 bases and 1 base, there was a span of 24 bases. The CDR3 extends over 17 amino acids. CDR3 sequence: CAISPGVSALGTDTQYF. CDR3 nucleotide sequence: TGTGCCATCAGCCCGGGGGTCAGCGCCCTCGGCACAGATACGCAGTATTTT.

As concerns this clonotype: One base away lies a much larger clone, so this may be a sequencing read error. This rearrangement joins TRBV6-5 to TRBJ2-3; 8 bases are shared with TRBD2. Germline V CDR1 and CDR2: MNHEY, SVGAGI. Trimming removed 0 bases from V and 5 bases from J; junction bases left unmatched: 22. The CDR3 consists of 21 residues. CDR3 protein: CASSYSYPLSGTSWGEDTQYF. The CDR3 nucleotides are TGTGCCAGCAGTTACTCCTATCCGCTATCCGGGACTAGTTGGGGGGAAGATACGCAGTATTTT.

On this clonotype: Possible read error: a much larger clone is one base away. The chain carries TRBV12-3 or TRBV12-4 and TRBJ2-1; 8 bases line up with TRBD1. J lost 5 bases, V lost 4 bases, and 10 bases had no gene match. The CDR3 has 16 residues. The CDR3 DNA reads TGTGCCAGCAGTTGGGGTTTTGGACAGGGTGACAATGAGCAGTTCTTC. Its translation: CASSWGFGQGDNEQFF.

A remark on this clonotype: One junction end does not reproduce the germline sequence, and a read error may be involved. DNA of the CDR3: TGTGACAGCAGCTTAAGAGTAGCCTACACCGGGGAGCTGTTTTTT. Translating it yields CDSSLRVAYTGELFF. V gene TRBV11-2 combines with J gene TRBJ2-2; no definite D call. Germline V gives CDR1 SGHAT, CDR2 FQNNGV. This CDR3 has 15 amino acids.

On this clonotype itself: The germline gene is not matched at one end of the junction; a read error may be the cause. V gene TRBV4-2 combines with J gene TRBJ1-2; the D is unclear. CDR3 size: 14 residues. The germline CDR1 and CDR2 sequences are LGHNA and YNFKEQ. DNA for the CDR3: TGTACCAGCAGCCCACTAAAGGGAAACTATGGCTACACCTTC. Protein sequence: CTSSPLKGNYGYTF.

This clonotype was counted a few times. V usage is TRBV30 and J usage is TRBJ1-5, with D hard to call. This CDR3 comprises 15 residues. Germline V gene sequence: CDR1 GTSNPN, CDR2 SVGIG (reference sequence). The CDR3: CATDQKRLSNQPQHF. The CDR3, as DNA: TGTGCTACTGATCAAAAGAGGCTTAGCAATCAGCCCCAGCATTTT.

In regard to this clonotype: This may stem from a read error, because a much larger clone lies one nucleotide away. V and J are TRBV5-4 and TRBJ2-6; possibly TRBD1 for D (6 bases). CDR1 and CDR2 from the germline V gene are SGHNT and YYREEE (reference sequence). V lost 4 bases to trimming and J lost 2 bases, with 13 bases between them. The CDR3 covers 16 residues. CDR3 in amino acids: CASSRDRFAGANVLTF. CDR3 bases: TGTGCCAGCAGCCGTGACAGGTTTGCTGGGGCCAACGTCCTGACTTTC.

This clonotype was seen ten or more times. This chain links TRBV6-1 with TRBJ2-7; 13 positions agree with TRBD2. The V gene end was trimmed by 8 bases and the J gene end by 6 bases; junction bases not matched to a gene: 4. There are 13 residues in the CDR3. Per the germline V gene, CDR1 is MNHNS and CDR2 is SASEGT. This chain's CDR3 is CASRLAGGSEQYF. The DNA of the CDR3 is TGTGCCAGCCGACTAGCGGGAGGATCCGAGCAGTACTTC.

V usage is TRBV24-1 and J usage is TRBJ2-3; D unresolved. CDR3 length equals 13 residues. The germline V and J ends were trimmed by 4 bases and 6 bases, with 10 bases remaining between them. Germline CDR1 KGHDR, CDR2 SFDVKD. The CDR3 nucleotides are TGTGCCACCAGTGACCAATACTACGATACGCAGTATTTT. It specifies CATSDQYYDTQYF.

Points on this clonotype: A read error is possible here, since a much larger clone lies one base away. The DNA of the CDR3 is TGCGCCAGCAGTGATCAATATCTAGCCAAAAACATTCAGTACTTC. This gives the protein CASSDQYLAKNIQYF. The V and J genes are TRBV10-1 and TRBJ2-4; D unresolved. Trimming removed 3 bases from V and 0 bases from J, with 9 bases in between. The CDR3 is 15 residues long. From germline, CDR1 is WNHNN and CDR2 SYGVQD (reference sequence).

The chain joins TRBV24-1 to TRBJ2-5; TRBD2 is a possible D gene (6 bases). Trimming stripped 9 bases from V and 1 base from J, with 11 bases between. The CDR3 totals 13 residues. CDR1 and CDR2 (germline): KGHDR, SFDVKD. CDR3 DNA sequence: TGTGCCACCGGGGCGGGGAGCCAAGAGACCCAGTACTTC. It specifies CATGAGSQETQYF.

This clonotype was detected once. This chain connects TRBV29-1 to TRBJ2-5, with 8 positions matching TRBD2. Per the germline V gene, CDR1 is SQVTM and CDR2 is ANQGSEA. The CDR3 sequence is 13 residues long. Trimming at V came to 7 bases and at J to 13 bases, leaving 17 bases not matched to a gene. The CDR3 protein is CSARGGMGETRYF. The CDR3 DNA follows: TGCAGCGCCCGGGGGGGTATGGGAGAGACCAGGTACTTC. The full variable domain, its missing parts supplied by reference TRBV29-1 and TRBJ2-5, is SAVISQKPSRDICQRGTSLTIQCQVDSQVTMMFWYRQQPGQSLTLIATANQGSEATYESGFVIDKFPISRPNLTFSTLTVSNMSPEDSSIYLCSARGGMGETRYFGPGTRLLVL.

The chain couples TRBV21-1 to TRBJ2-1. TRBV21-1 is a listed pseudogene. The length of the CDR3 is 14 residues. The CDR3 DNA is TGTGCCAGCAGCAAAGGACCCCGTACTAATGAGCAGTTCTTC. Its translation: CASSKGPRTNEQFF.

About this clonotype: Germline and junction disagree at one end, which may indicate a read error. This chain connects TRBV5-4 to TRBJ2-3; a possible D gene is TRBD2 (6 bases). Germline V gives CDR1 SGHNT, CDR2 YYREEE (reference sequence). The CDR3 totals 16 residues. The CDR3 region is CVSSLKSGQITDTQYF. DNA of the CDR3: TGTGTCAGCAGCTTGAAAAGCGGGCAGATCACAGATACGCAGTATTTT.